Below are 30 T cell receptor beta chains sequenced from a single sample in a study of prognosis after radiotherapy for stage I lung cancer (dated by TCRdb to the early 2020s). The instrument given in TCRdb is Illumina HiSeq 3000. Two rounds of multiplex PCR were performed to amplify the TCR beta CDR3 region from genomic DNA. In the first PCR round, primers specific to each TRBV and TRBJ gene were used, and the primer sequences were filed in Chinese patent CN105087789A. TCRdb ran its own pipeline on the public reads, namely fastp trimming at Q25 and MiXCR clone calling, and kept in-frame beta chains. Rows with one shared CDR3 protein collapse into an entry with the most common genes and DNA. The sample profile shows around 29,000 distinct CDR3 sequences; roughly 46% of them were found once. The ten largest clones take up about 15% of the sample. The sequencing here drew on PBMCs, taken before or after stereotactic body radiation therapy (not recorded which). These receptors were collected from a donor of 50 years or more with non-small cell lung cancer.

Only one count was recorded for this clonotype. The junction and the germline gene differ at one end; a read error may be behind it. The chain joins TRBV25-1 to TRBJ2-3; D possibly corresponds to TRBD1 (6 bases). Germline loops: CDR1 MGHDK, CDR2 SYGVNS. The CDR3 sequence is 14 residues long. CDR3 nucleotide sequence: TGTGCCAGCAGTGCCCCTCAGGGGTCAGATACTCAGTATTTT. Translated: CASSAPQGSDTQYF.

At least ten counts were recorded for this clonotype. This chain joins TRBV2 and TRBJ2-1; D remains unclear. Per the germline V gene, CDR1 is SNHLY and CDR2 is FYNNEI. This CDR3 spans 14 amino acids. The V end was cut by 7 bases, the J end by 2 bases, with 12 bases between. CDR3 sequence (DNA): TGTGCCAGCATTGAGCTAGTCACCTACAATGAGCAGTTCTTC. It specifies CASIELVTYNEQFF.

V and J are TRBV5-6 and TRBJ2-1, with 13 bases matching TRBD2. V trimming: 4 bases; J trimming: 5 bases; junction bases outside the gene matches: 9. Germline loops: CDR1 SGHDT, CDR2 YYEEEE. CDR3 length: 17 amino acids. The CDR3 is CASSEDAGLAGNNEQFF. In DNA form, the CDR3 reads TGTGCCAGCAGCGAGGATGCGGGACTAGCGGGAAACAATGAGCAGTTCTTC.

This clonotype was observed many times. The V and J genes are TRBV9 and TRBJ2-1, with 7 bases identical to TRBD2. Germline V gene data show CDR1 as SGDLS and CDR2 as YYNGEE. The CDR3 totals 16 residues. J gave up 4 bases and V 0 bases, and 7 bases lay outside the gene matches. The CDR3 is CASSVGSLAVYNEQFF. The CDR3 region has the DNA TGTGCCAGCAGCGTAGGTAGTCTAGCGGTTTACAATGAGCAGTTCTTC. Full variable domain (rest looked up from reference TRBV9 and TRBJ2-1): DSGVTQTPKHLITATGQRVTLRCSPRSGDLSVYWYQQSLDQGLQFLIQYYNGEERAKGNILERFSAQQFPDLHSELNLSSLELGDSALYFCASSVGSLAVYNEQFFGPGTRLTVL.

V is TRBV7-3 and J is TRBJ2-3, with D maybe TRBD1 (6 bases). The ends were cut back, 5 bases at V and 1 base at J, with 13 bases in the middle. This CDR3 is 15 amino acids long. Germline values: CDR1 SGHTA, CDR2 FQGTGA. The CDR3 loop is CASSNRVGGTDTQYF. The CDR3 DNA is TGTGCCAGCAGCAACAGGGTTGGGGGCACAGATACGCAGTATTTT. Based on the CDR3 plus reference TRBV7-3 and TRBJ2-3, the full variable domain is GAGVSQTPSNKVTEKGKYVELRCDPISGHTALYWYRQSLGQGPEFLIYFQGTGAADDSGLPNDRFFAVRPEGSVSTLKIQRTERGDSAVYLCASSNRVGGTDTQYFGPGTRLTVL.

Ten or more counts support this clonotype. The V call is TRBV5-5, the J call TRBJ2-3; 7 nucleotides align to TRBD1. CDR3 size: 16 residues. Germline CDR1 SGHKS, CDR2 YYEKEE (reference sequence). V was clipped by 0 bases and J by 1 base; unmatched bases: 5. Here the CDR3 DNA reads TGTGCCAGCAGCTTGGGTCCAGGGGGAGGCACAGATACGCAGTATTTT. Amino acids: CASSLGPGGGTDTQYF.

A note on this clonotype: Being one base from a much bigger clone, this may be a read error. The chain is built from TRBV6-1 and TRBJ1-2; tentatively, D is TRBD1 (5 bases). The ends were cut back, 5 bases at V and 10 bases at J, with 14 bases in the middle. CDR3 length: 12 amino acids. Germline CDR1 MNHNS, CDR2 SASEGT. CDR3 sequence: CASSKLGDVYTF. The CDR3 region has the DNA TGTGCCAGCAGTAAACTGGGGGATGTCTACACCTTC.

This clonotype was observed many times. The chain combines TRBV5-6 with TRBJ2-7; 11 nucleotides align to TRBD2. CDR1 SGHDT and CDR2 YYEEEE come from the germline V gene. The CDR3 length is 16 residues. The trim removed 1 base at V and 0 bases at J, leaving 3 bases unmatched. The CDR3 sequence: CASSLWTSGLSYEQYF. CDR3 sequence (DNA): TGTGCCAGCAGCTTGTGGACTAGCGGGCTCTCCTACGAGCAGTACTTC.

Worth noting for this clonotype: Given a much more abundant clone one base away, this may be a read error. The chain employs TRBV13 and TRBJ2-3; 7 nucleotides line up with TRBD2. V lost 5 bases to trimming and J lost 2 bases; unmatched junction nucleotides: 4. This CDR3 is 14 amino acids long. From germline, CDR1 is PRHDT and CDR2 FYEKMQ (reference sequence). CDR3 bases: TGTGCCAGCAGCGGACTAGGTATCACAGATACGCAGTATTTT. It yields the protein CASSGLGITDTQYF.

The CDR3 loop reads CATGGGSGNTIYF. CDR3 coding DNA: TGTGCCACCGGCGGGGGCTCTGGAAACACCATATATTTT. This rearrangement joins TRBV19 to TRBJ1-3; a weak D match, TRBD1 (5 bases). Germline V gene sequence: CDR1 LNHDA, CDR2 SQIVND (reference sequence). This CDR3 is built from 13 residues. Trimming took 10 bases from V and 0 from J, leaving 10 bases between them.

This sequence joins TRBV30 and TRBJ1-5, with TRBD1 matching over 9 bases. After removal of 2 bases from V and 2 bases from J, the junction contained 4 bases not matched to a gene. The germline gives CDR1 GTSNPN, CDR2 SVGIG (reference sequence). This CDR3 contains 15 residues. This CDR3 is CAWSQGQGRNQPQHF. The CDR3 DNA reads TGTGCCTGGAGTCAAGGACAGGGGCGCAATCAGCCCCAGCATTTT.

By sample share, this clonotype is medium-sized. In nucleotides, the CDR3 is TGTGCCAGCAGAACCTTATATAATGAGCAGTTCTTC. This gives the protein CASRTLYNEQFF. The chain recombines TRBV28 with TRBJ2-1, with unresolved D. With 6 bases removed from V and 7 bases from J, the gap between germline ends came to 10 bases. The CDR3 is 12 residues long. Germline loops: CDR1 MDHEN, CDR2 SYDVKM.

This clonotype was seen many times. The rearrangement joins TRBV20-1 to TRBJ2-7; TRBD2 agrees at 9 bases. There are 14 residues in the CDR3. V was pared by 6 bases and J by 0 bases, with 6 bases of the junction left unmatched. CDR1 DFQATT and CDR2 SNEGSKA come from the germline V gene (reference sequence). DNA for the CDR3: TGCAGTGCCTCAAGCGGGGGGCCCTCCTACGAGCAGTACTTC. Amino acid sequence: CSASSGGPSYEQYF.

V usage is TRBV2 and J usage is TRBJ1-1; D is ambiguous. Deletions cut 1 base from V and 4 bases from J, with 7 bases between. The CDR3 covers 13 residues. The germline V gene encodes CDR1 SNHLY and CDR2 FYNNEI. Written as DNA, the CDR3 is TGTGCCAGCAGTGAAGTGGAGGGCACTGAAGCTTTCTTT. Translating it yields CASSEVEGTEAFF. Full variable domain (rest looked up from reference TRBV2 and TRBJ1-1): EPEVTQTPSHQVTQMGQEVILRCVPISNHLYFYWYRQILGQKVEFLVSFYNNEISEKSEIFDDQFSVERPDGSNFTLKIRSTKLEDSAMYFCASSEVEGTEAFFGQGTRLTVV.

This clonotype appeared many times. This rearrangement joins TRBV6-2 or TRBV6-3 to TRBJ2-3, with D possibly TRBD2 on 6 matching bases. Germline V gene lookup returns CDR1 MNHEY and CDR2 SVGEGT. V shed 6 bases and J shed 1 base, with 11 bases lying between them. The CDR3 consists of 14 residues. The DNA for the CDR3 is TGTGCCAGCAGCTTAGGGACTCGCACAGATACGCAGTATTTT. Protein: CASSLGTRTDTQYF.

This clonotype was picked up many times. The chain carries TRBV9 and TRBJ2-3; D may be TRBD1 (5 bases). This CDR3 has 12 amino acids. CDR1 SGDLS and CDR2 YYNGEE come from the germline V gene. Trimming cost V 6 bases and J 2 bases, with 7 bases left between them. The DNA for the CDR3 is TGTGCCAGCAAGGGGATCACAGATACGCAGTATTTT. Translating gives CASKGITDTQYF.

This clonotype was seen at least ten times. The chain joins TRBV11-3 to TRBJ2-7, with D unresolved. CDR3 length equals 13 residues. V dropped 7 bases and J dropped 2 bases, with 12 bases sitting between them. Germline CDR1 is SGHNT and CDR2 is YENEEA. The CDR3 reads CASNSTDPYEQYF. The CDR3 DNA reads as TGTGCCAGCAACAGTACAGACCCCTACGAGCAGTACTTC.

Ten or more counts support this clonotype. The genes are TRBV6-1 and TRBJ1-2; TRBD1 matches at 8 bases. The CDR3 length is 13 residues. After removal of 5 bases from V and 8 bases from J, the junction contained 7 bases not matched to a gene. Germline CDR1 is MNHNS and CDR2 is SASEGT. CDR3 in DNA: TGTGCCAGCAGTAAGGACAGGGCGGGGGGCTACACCTTC. Translation: CASSKDRAGGYTF.

Regarding this clonotype: This could be a read error, since a much larger clone is one nucleotide away. The genes are TRBV9 and TRBJ2-5; D is perhaps TRBD2 (5 bases). The CDR3 sequence is 14 residues long. Germline V lookup: CDR1 SGDLS, CDR2 YYNGEE. The CDR3: CASSAGLHQETKYF. In DNA, the CDR3 is TGTGCCAGCAGCGCCGGACTGCACCAAGAGACCAAGTACTTC. The variable domain in full, completed from reference TRBV9 and TRBJ2-5, reads DSGVTQTPKHLITATGQRVTLRCSPRSGDLSVYWYQQSLDQGLQFLIQYYNGEERAKGNILERFSAQQFPDLHSELNLSSLELGDSALYFCASSAGLHQETKYFGPGTRLLVL.

This clonotype was seen ten or more times. The chain carries TRBV7-2 and TRBJ2-5, with 9 bases that match TRBD2. The CDR3 extends over 16 amino acids. Trimming removed 1 base from V and 3 bases from J; junction bases left unmatched: 6. Germline CDR1 reads SGHTA; CDR2 reads FQGNSA. The CDR3 loop reads CASSLGAGGLEETQYF. The CDR3 nucleotides read TGTGCCAGCAGCTTAGGGGCGGGAGGGCTGGAAGAGACCCAGTACTTC.

This clonotype is medium-sized by share. V and J are TRBV19 and TRBJ2-2; 7 nucleotides line up with TRBD1. The CDR3 totals 13 residues. J gave up 3 bases and V 9 bases, and 4 bases lay outside the gene matches. Germline CDR1 and CDR2: LNHDA and SQIVND (reference sequence). This CDR3 reads CASRTGHTGELFF. CDR3 nucleotides: TGTGCCAGCAGGACAGGTCACACCGGGGAGCTGTTTTTT.

This clonotype has ten or more counts. The chain employs TRBV20-1 and TRBJ1-1; TRBD1 aligns across 9 bases. V lost 6 bases and J lost 4; bases outside the gene matches: 9. The CDR3 extends over 14 amino acids. The germline CDR1 and CDR2 sequences are DFQATT and SNEGSKA (reference sequence). The CDR3 region is CSARQGGVSTEAFF. The CDR3 DNA is TGCAGTGCCAGACAGGGGGGGGTGAGCACTGAAGCTTTCTTT.

This clonotype was seen repeatedly, ten times or more. The chain has TRBV27 and TRBJ2-3; D is ambiguous. The CDR3 is 12 residues long. Germline V gene data show CDR1 as MNHEY and CDR2 as SMNVEV (reference sequence). Trimming left V 5 bases short and J 2 bases short, with 5 bases between. The CDR3 loop reads CASSKNTDTQYF. The CDR3, as DNA: TGTGCCAGCAGTAAAAACACAGATACGCAGTATTTT.

This clonotype was seen many times. The chain joins TRBV28 to TRBJ2-7; the D gene could be TRBD1 or TRBD2 (6 bases each). The CDR3 has 12 amino acids. CDR1 and CDR2 (germline): MDHEN, SYDVKM. With 6 bases removed from V and 3 bases from J, the gap between germline ends came to 9 bases. This CDR3 reads CASRGGFYEQYF. The CDR3 region has the DNA TGTGCCAGCAGAGGGGGGTTCTACGAGCAGTACTTC.

In its sample, this clonotype ranks as medium-sized. This sequence joins TRBV19 and TRBJ2-2, with 9 nucleotides matching TRBD2. The CDR3 loop spans 18 amino acids. The V and J ends lost 4 bases and 2 bases, in that order; junction bases with no gene match: 11. From germline, CDR1 is LNHDA and CDR2 SQIVND (reference sequence). The CDR3 region is CASSKISSGASNTGELFF. DNA for the CDR3: TGTGCCAGTAGTAAAATTTCTAGCGGGGCTTCAAACACCGGGGAGCTGTTTTTT.

A remark on this clonotype: A junction boundary mismatches the germline segment, possibly from a read error. The chain joins TRBV20-1 to TRBJ2-2; D may be TRBD1 (7 bases). The germline CDR1 and CDR2 sequences are DFQATT and SNEGSKA (reference sequence). This CDR3 is 14 amino acids long. The CDR3 sequence: CSARQGGTTVELFF. The CDR3 nucleotides read TGCAGTGCTAGACAGGGGGGTACCACCGTGGAGCTGTTTTTT.

Only a few counts were recorded for this clonotype. This may stem from a read error, because a much larger clone lies one nucleotide away. The rearrangement joins TRBV15 to TRBJ2-5; possible D gene TRBD2, 6 bases. CDR3 size: 13 residues. The V gene lost 5 bases and the J gene lost 0 bases, with 7 bases spanning the gap. Germline V gene lookup returns CDR1 LNHNV and CDR2 YYDKDF (reference sequence). CDR3 loop: CATSGRYQETQYF. The CDR3 nucleotides read TGTGCCACCAGCGGGAGGTACCAAGAGACCCAGTACTTC.

Of note for this clonotype: A read error may account for a junction end that differs from germline. In DNA, the CDR3 is TGTGCCAGCAGTTCTCGGACTAGCACCGGGGATCTGTTTTTT. This sequence encodes CASSSRTSTGDLFF. The V gene is TRBV6-4, the J gene TRBJ2-2; 8 bases match TRBD2. This CDR3 region has 14 residues. CDR1 and CDR2 from the germline V gene are MRHNA and SNTAGT.

By share of the sample, this clonotype is medium-sized. This rearrangement joins TRBV6-2 or TRBV6-3 to TRBJ1-3; D is ambiguous. Trimming took off 2 bases at V and 3 bases at J, with 11 bases between the two ends. The CDR3 spans 15 residues. Germline V gene data show CDR1 as MNHEY and CDR2 as SVGEGT. CDR3 DNA: TGTGCCAGCAGTTACAGGAACAAGATTGGAAACACCATATATTTT. Translated, it gives CASSYRNKIGNTIYF.

This clonotype was recorded many times. The rearrangement links TRBV5-1 to TRBJ2-7; no definite D call. The CDR3 runs to 11 residues. The germline CDR1 and CDR2 sequences are SGHRS and YFSETQ. Trimming took off 0 bases at V and 6 bases at J, with 4 bases between the two ends. The CDR3 coding sequence is TGCGCCAGCAGCTTGGTAGGCGAGCAGTACTTC. It translates to CASSLVGEQYF.